A single sample is the source of the 24 T cell receptor beta chains below, sequenced in a study of blood T cell repertoires in COVID-19. The data were produced by immunoSEQ multiplex PCR, yet TCRdb's version contains in-frame clones alone and is incomplete. Of around 170,000 clones in the sample, about 84% were seen once. Sequences were obtained from PBMCs or T cells enriched from blood (not recorded which). The receptors shown here come from a man aged 50-60 years who had recovered from COVID-19.

The count of this clone is one. The genes are TRBV4-1 and TRBJ2-2, with 9 bases that match TRBD2. This CDR3 spans 17 amino acids. The V gene end was trimmed by 1 base and the J gene end by 1 base; junction bases not matched to a gene: 4. The germline CDR1 and CDR2 sequences are MGHRA and YSYEKL. The CDR3 loop is CASSQGSGGMNTGELFF. The CDR3 bases are TGCGCCAGCAGCCAAGGTAGCGGGGGCATGAACACCGGGGAGCTGTTTTTT.

This clone appeared a single time. The chain couples TRBV6-5 to TRBJ1-3; D gene unclear. The CDR3 length is 13 residues. The germline V and J ends were trimmed by 4 bases and 6 bases, with 10 bases remaining between them. Germline loops: CDR1 MNHEY, CDR2 SVGAGI. CDR3 nucleotide sequence: TGTGCCAGCAGTTTATCGGGGTTAAACACCATATATTTT. This sequence encodes CASSLSGLNTIYF.

This chain links TRBV2 with TRBJ1-2; D not certain. V was shortened by 0 bases and J by 8 bases, with 16 bases between the two germline ends. This CDR3 contains 15 residues. Germline V lookup: CDR1 SNHLY, CDR2 FYNNEI. The CDR3 DNA reads TGTGCCAGCAGTGAAGCGCGGGCCCATCCTGGGGGCTACACCTTC. Translation gives CASSEARAHPGGYTF.

The rearrangement uses TRBV5-1 and TRBJ2-5, with 10 bases identical to TRBD2. CDR1 is SGHRS, CDR2 YFSETQ, per germline. CDR3 length: 16 residues. Germline trimming cut 1 base from V and 3 bases from J; bases unmatched to any gene: 6. CDR3 loop: CASSLWASGGKETQYF. As DNA, the CDR3 is TGCGCCAGCAGCTTGTGGGCTAGCGGGGGTAAAGAGACCCAGTACTTC.

This clone has a single count. The chain is built from TRBV5-1 and TRBJ2-7, with D possibly TRBD2 on 5 matching bases. Germline V lookup: CDR1 SGHRS, CDR2 YFSETQ. CDR3 length equals 16 residues. V dropped 0 bases and J dropped 0 bases, with 13 bases sitting between them. The CDR3 coding sequence is TGCGCCAGCAGCTTGGAATTGCTTGGGAGCTCCTACGAGCAGTACTTC. Protein product: CASSLELLGSSYEQYF.

This clone was seen only a few times. The V gene is TRBV7-9, the J gene TRBJ1-1, with 9 bases that match TRBD1. The ends lost 1 base at V and 3 bases at J; junction bases unmatched: 9. Germline lookup yields CDR1 SEHNR and CDR2 FQNEAQ (reference sequence). The CDR3 sequence is 17 residues long. The DNA for the CDR3 is TGTGCCAGCAGCTTAGGGACAGGGGTTAATATGGACACTGAAGCTTTCTTT. This codes for CASSLGTGVNMDTEAFF.

This chain joins TRBV7-3 and TRBJ2-2, with 12 bases lining up with TRBD2. The V gene end was trimmed by 8 bases and the J gene end by 0 bases; junction bases not matched to a gene: 10. The CDR3 spans 18 residues. Per germline, CDR1 SGHTA and CDR2 FQGTGA. The CDR3 is CASRQGTSGPTNTGELFF. The CDR3 nucleotides read TGTGCCAGCCGCCAGGGGACTAGCGGGCCTACGAACACCGGGGAGCTGTTTTTT.

The chain links TRBV3-1 (or the pseudogene TRBV3-2) to TRBJ1-6, with 9 bases fitting TRBD1. The J segment lost 8 bases and the V segment lost 4 bases, leaving 9 bases of the junction unmatched. The CDR3 contains 16 residues. The V gene's germline CDR1 is LGHDT and CDR2 YNNKEL (reference sequence). CDR3 residues: CASSRDRAGHDSPLHF. CDR3 DNA: TGTGCCAGCAGCCGGGACAGGGCGGGACATGATTCACCCCTCCACTTT.

The chain links TRBV7-9 to TRBJ1-4, with D possibly matching TRBD1 (5 bases). Trimming left V 5 bases short and J 0 bases short, with 13 bases between. The CDR3 extends over 16 amino acids. Germline assignment: CDR1 SEHNR and CDR2 FQNEAQ (reference sequence). CDR3: CASSGGGYATNEKLFF. CDR3 coding DNA: TGTGCCAGCAGCGGTGGGGGGTATGCAACTAATGAAAAACTGTTTTTT. Filled out from reference TRBV7-9 and TRBJ1-4, the complete variable domain reads DTGVSQNPRHKITKRGQNVTFRCDPISEHNRLYWYRQTLGQGPEFLTYFQNEAQLEKSRLLSDRFSAERPKGSFSTLEIQRTEQGDSAMYLCASSGGGYATNEKLFFGSGTQLSVL.

The chain couples TRBV5-1 to TRBJ2-7; D gene ambiguous. CDR3 size: 13 residues. The V gene lost 0 bases and the J gene lost 4 bases, with 8 bases spanning the gap. Germline CDR1 reads SGHRS; CDR2 reads YFSETQ. CDR3 DNA sequence: TGCGCCAGCAGCTTGGGGGCTGGTTACGAGCAGTACTTC. Protein: CASSLGAGYEQYF.

The chain is built from TRBV5-1 and TRBJ1-2, with D unclear. CDR1 is SGHRS and CDR2 is YFSETQ in the germline V gene. With 5 bases removed from V and 8 bases from J, the gap between germline ends came to 19 bases. This CDR3 is built from 14 residues. The CDR3 DNA sequence: TGCGCCAGCAGTCTCGGGTCGGCGGGGAACGGCTACACCTTC. Translating gives CASSLGSAGNGYTF.

CDR3 protein: CAISESPGGYTGELFF. The CDR3 bases are TGTGCCATCAGTGAGTCGCCCGGAGGCTACACCGGGGAGCTGTTTTTT. The chain employs TRBV10-3 and TRBJ2-2; D perhaps matches TRBD2 (5 bases). The CDR3 covers 16 residues. CDR1 is ENHRY, CDR2 SYGVKD, per germline. V lost 0 bases, J lost 3 bases, and 11 bases lay in between.

The chain carries TRBV15 and TRBJ1-5; D gene uncertain. V lost 8 bases and J lost 0, with 14 bases in between. Germline V lookup: CDR1 LNHNV, CDR2 YYDKDF (reference sequence). The length of the CDR3 is 15 residues. DNA of the CDR3: TGTGCCACCGCTAGGACCCGGGATAGCAATCAGCCCCAGCATTTT. This gives the protein CATARTRDSNQPQHF.

The rearrangement joins TRBV21-1 to TRBJ1-5; the D segment call TRBD1 is taken from the table without a DNA check. TRBV21-1 constitutes a pseudogene. There are 15 residues in the CDR3. CDR3 nucleotide sequence: TGTGCCAGCAGCAAAGAGGCAGGGAAGAATCAGCCCCAGCATTTT. As protein: CASSKEAGKNQPQHF.

This sequence joins TRBV5-1 and TRBJ2-7, with 8 bases that match TRBD1. Germline V gene data show CDR1 as SGHRS and CDR2 as YFSETQ. V dropped 2 bases and J dropped 6; count of bases not matched to a gene: 16. This CDR3 is 17 amino acids long. Here the CDR3 reads CASSFDGRRQGPLEQYF. CDR3 DNA: TGCGCCAGCAGCTTCGACGGAAGGAGACAGGGGCCCCTCGAGCAGTACTTC. Based on the CDR3 plus reference TRBV5-1 and TRBJ2-7, the full variable domain is KAGVTQTPRYLIKTRGQQVTLSCSPISGHRSVSWYQQTPGQGLQFLFEYFSETQRNKGNFPGRFSGRQFSNSRSEMNVSTLELGDSALYLCASSFDGRRQGPLEQYFGPGTRLTVT.

V is TRBV18 and J is TRBJ1-1; a weak D match, TRBD1 (5 bases). Trimming took 2 bases from V and 1 from J, leaving 5 bases between them. The CDR3 runs to 13 residues. Germline lookup yields CDR1 KGHSH and CDR2 LQKENI. CDR3 residues: CASSPGQNTEAFF. The DNA for the CDR3 is TGTGCCAGCTCACCAGGACAGAACACTGAAGCTTTCTTT. Full variable domain (missing parts from reference TRBV18 and TRBJ1-1): NAGVMQNPRHLVRRRGQEARLRCSPMKGHSHVYWYRQLPEEGLKFMVYLQKENIIDESGMPKERFSAEFPKEGPSILRIQQVVRGDSAAYFCASSPGQNTEAFFGQGTRLTVV.

The rearrangement links TRBV4-2 to TRBJ2-5; TRBD2 aligns across 10 bases. The CDR3 contains 16 residues. CDR1 and CDR2 from the germline V gene are LGHNA and YNFKEQ. The V and J ends lost 0 bases and 5 bases, in that order; junction bases with no gene match: 6. CDR3 region: CASSQDVQRGGETQYF. DNA for the CDR3: TGTGCCAGCAGCCAAGATGTTCAGCGGGGGGGTGAGACCCAGTACTTC.

The count of this clone is one. The chain has TRBV7-8 and TRBJ2-1; 12 nucleotides align to TRBD2. V lost 1 base and J lost 3; bases outside the gene matches: 1. CDR1 and CDR2 from the germline V gene are SGHVS and FQNEAQ. The CDR3 runs to 16 residues. The DNA for the CDR3 is TGTGCCAGCAGCTTAGGACTAGCGGGGGACTACAATGAGCAGTTCTTC. It is translated as CASSLGLAGDYNEQFF.

This clone was seen a handful of times. This chain's CDR3 is CASSPTGASSPLHF. CDR3 nucleotide sequence: TGTGCCAGTAGTCCGACAGGGGCGAGTTCACCCCTCCACTTT. This chain joins TRBV19 and TRBJ1-6, with TRBD1 identical over 8 bases. V was pared by 5 bases and J by 9 bases, with 6 bases of the junction left unmatched. The CDR3 loop spans 14 amino acids. Looked up from germline, CDR1 is LNHDA and CDR2 is SQIVND (reference sequence). Using reference TRBV19 and TRBJ1-6 for the parts outside the CDR3, the full variable domain is DGGITQSPKYLFRKEGQNVTLSCEQNLNHDAMYWYRQDPGQGLRLIYYSQIVNDFQKGDIAEGYSVSREKKESFPLTVTSAQKNPTAFYLCASSPTGASSPLHFGNGTRLTVT.

The rearrangement uses TRBV11-3 and TRBJ1-1; D is perhaps TRBD1 (5 bases). Germline assignment: CDR1 SGHNT and CDR2 YENEEA. Deletions cut 4 bases from V and 1 base from J, with 7 bases between. The CDR3 consists of 13 residues. CDR3 amino acids: CASSSGQNTEAFF. CDR3 DNA sequence: TGTGCCAGCAGCTCAGGACAGAACACTGAAGCTTTCTTT.

The chain is built from TRBV7-3 and TRBJ2-3; TRBD2 aligns across 16 bases. J gave up 0 bases and V 5 bases, and 2 bases lay outside the gene matches. Germline V lookup: CDR1 SGHTA, CDR2 FQGTGA. The CDR3 loop spans 17 amino acids. CDR3 DNA sequence: TGTGCCAGCAGCCTGGGACTAGCGGGGGGGAGCACAGATACGCAGTATTTT. Protein: CASSLGLAGGSTDTQYF.

The sample holds one count of this clone. The chain uses TRBV5-1 and TRBJ1-1, with a weak D call TRBD1 (5 bases). The CDR3 contains 16 residues. The germline V and J ends were trimmed by 0 bases and 1 base, with 13 bases remaining between them. The germline V gene encodes CDR1 SGHRS and CDR2 YFSETQ. The CDR3 spells CASSLGPRGENTEAFF. The CDR3 coding sequence is TGCGCCAGCAGCTTGGGACCGCGGGGGGAGAACACTGAAGCTTTCTTT.

The chain employs TRBV5-1 and TRBJ2-5, with D perhaps TRBD2 (5 bases). Per the germline V gene, CDR1 is SGHRS and CDR2 is YFSETQ. The CDR3 spans 13 residues. V lost 1 base, J lost 5 bases, and 9 bases lay in between. The CDR3 coding sequence is TGCGCCAGCAGCTTGACTAGTCGGGAGACCCAGTACTTC. Translated, it gives CASSLTSRETQYF.

The chain recombines TRBV4-1 with TRBJ1-1; unclear D gene. Germline V gene data show CDR1 as MGHRA and CDR2 as YSYEKL. Trimming pared 0 bases from V and 5 bases from J, leaving 10 bases between. The CDR3 is made up of 14 amino acids. As DNA, the CDR3 is TGCGCCAGCAGCCAAGATCGAGGGTTTACTGAAGCTTTCTTT. This encodes CASSQDRGFTEAFF.